Below are 6 T cell receptor beta chains sequenced from a single sample in a study of T cells after yellow fever vaccination. TCRdb recomputed calls from the 5' RACE reads with MiXCR, one row per CDR3 protein. Here the sample spans a few hundred thousand distinct CDR3 sequences, about 17% being singletons. Source: PBMCs, taken before the yellow fever booster vaccination. The receptors originated from a man younger than 35 who received the YFV17D yellow fever vaccine.

The chain joins TRBV12-3 or TRBV12-4 to TRBJ2-7; maybe TRBD2 (5 bases). This CDR3 contains 11 residues. The germline V and J ends were trimmed by 6 bases and 7 bases, with 10 bases remaining between them. This CDR3 is CASSPSGEQYF. As DNA, the CDR3 is TGTGCCAGCAGCCCCTCGGGGGAGCAGTACTTC.

CDR3 sequence: CASSLASGFYNSPLHF. DNA for the CDR3: TGTGCCAGCAGCTTGGCTTCGGGGTTTTATAATTCACCCCTCCACTTT. V is TRBV5-5 and J is TRBJ1-6; D is unresolved. The germline V gene has CDR1 SGHKS and CDR2 YYEKEE (reference sequence). V lost 0 bases to trimming and J lost 4 bases, with 11 bases between them. CDR3 length: 16 amino acids.

The rearrangement joins TRBV29-1 to TRBJ1-1; no clear D. The V gene's germline CDR1 is SQVTM and CDR2 ANQGSEA. CDR3 size: 12 residues. The germline V and J ends were trimmed by 7 bases and 3 bases, with 12 bases remaining between them. In DNA form, the CDR3 reads TGCAGCGGAAGGAAAGACTACACTGAAGCTTTCTTT. This sequence encodes CSGRKDYTEAFF.

This clonotype was counted a few times. The genes are TRBV20-1 and TRBJ2-2; D tentatively reads TRBD1 or TRBD2 (5 bases each). This CDR3 has 13 amino acids. Germline CDR1 reads DFQATT; CDR2 reads SNEGSKA (reference sequence). The CDR3 nucleotides are TGCAGCGCCTTTAGGCCGAGGGGCGGGGAGCTGTTTTTT. Encoded protein: CSAFRPRGGELFF.

This clonotype was recorded once. The chain links TRBV12-3 or TRBV12-4 to TRBJ2-5; D possibly corresponds to TRBD1 (6 bases). The CDR3 has 13 amino acids. Trimming left V 6 bases short and J 5 bases short, with 13 bases between. The CDR3 DNA is TGTGCCAGCAGCGAGCAGGGGACGGAGACCCAGTACTTC. This codes for CASSEQGTETQYF.

The V gene is TRBV4-1, the J gene TRBJ2-3; 8 bases are a match to TRBD2. The CDR3 runs 16 residues. The ends lost 0 bases at V and 4 bases at J; junction bases unmatched: 6. The germline gives CDR1 MGHRA, CDR2 YSYEKL. Written as DNA, the CDR3 is TGCGCCAGCAGCCAAGAGGCGGGGGGCCCCGCAGATACGCAGTATTTT. Translation gives CASSQEAGGPADTQYF.